The T cell receptor beta chain under discussion was sequenced for a study of T cells expressing NK-cell markers. CDR3 length: 16 amino acids. CDR1 is SGHTA, CDR2 FQGNSA, per germline. TCRdb reworked the 5' RACE reads into one entry per CDR3 protein, no DNA. Its table lists about 260,000 distinct CDR3 sequences. Sequencing was performed on blood T cells: a sorted CD56 or NKG2C T cell subset, CD4+ or CD8+ T cells, or bulk PBMC T cells (not recorded which). The V and J genes are TRBV7-2 and TRBJ2-1; TCRdb's D call of TRBD2 is untestable without DNA. This clonotype originated in a man between 18 and 29 years old in good health. The CDR3 is CASSLRRTSGIDEQFF.